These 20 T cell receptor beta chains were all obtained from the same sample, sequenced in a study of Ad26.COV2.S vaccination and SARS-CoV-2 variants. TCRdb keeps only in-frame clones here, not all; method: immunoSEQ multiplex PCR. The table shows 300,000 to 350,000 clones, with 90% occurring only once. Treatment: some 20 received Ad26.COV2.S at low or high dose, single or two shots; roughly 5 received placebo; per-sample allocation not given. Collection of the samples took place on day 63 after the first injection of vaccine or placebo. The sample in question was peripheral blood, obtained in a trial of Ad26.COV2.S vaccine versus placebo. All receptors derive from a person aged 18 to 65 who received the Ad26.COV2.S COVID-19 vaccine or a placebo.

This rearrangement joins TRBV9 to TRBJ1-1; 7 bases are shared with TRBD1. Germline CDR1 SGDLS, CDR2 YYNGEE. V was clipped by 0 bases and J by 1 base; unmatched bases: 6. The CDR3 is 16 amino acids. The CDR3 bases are TGTGCCAGCAGCGTAGGATTAGGGACAGAGAACACTGAAGCTTTCTTT. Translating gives CASSVGLGTENTEAFF.

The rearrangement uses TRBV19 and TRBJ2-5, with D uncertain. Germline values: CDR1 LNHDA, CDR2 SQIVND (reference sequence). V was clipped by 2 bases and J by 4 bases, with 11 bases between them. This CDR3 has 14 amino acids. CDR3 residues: CASSIQGNGETQYF. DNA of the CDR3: TGTGCCAGTAGTATACAAGGCAATGGAGAGACCCAGTACTTC.

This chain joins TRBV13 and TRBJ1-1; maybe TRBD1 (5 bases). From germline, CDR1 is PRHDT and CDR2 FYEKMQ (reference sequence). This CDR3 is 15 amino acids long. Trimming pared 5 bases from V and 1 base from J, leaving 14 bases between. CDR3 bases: TGTGCCAGCAGCCCCCCCGACAGCCAGAACACTGAAGCTTTCTTT. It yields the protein CASSPPDSQNTEAFF.

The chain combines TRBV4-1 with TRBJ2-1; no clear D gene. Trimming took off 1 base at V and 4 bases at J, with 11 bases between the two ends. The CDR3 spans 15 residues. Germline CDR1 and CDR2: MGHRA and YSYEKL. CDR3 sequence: CASSQGYPQYNEQFF. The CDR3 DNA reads TGCGCCAGCAGCCAAGGGTATCCCCAGTACAATGAGCAGTTCTTC.

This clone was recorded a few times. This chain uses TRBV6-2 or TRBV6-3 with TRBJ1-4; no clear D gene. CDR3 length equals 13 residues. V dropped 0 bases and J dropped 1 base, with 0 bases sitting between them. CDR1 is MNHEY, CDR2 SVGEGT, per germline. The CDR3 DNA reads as TGTGCCAGCAGTTACTCAACTAATGAAAAACTGTTTTTT. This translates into CASSYSTNEKLFF.

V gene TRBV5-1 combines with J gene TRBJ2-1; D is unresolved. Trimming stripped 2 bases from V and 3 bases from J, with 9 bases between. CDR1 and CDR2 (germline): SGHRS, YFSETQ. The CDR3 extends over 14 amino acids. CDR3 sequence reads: CASSFQPGYNEQFF. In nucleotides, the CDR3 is TGCGCCAGCAGCTTCCAGCCCGGCTACAATGAGCAGTTCTTC. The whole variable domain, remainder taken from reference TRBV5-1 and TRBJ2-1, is KAGVTQTPRYLIKTRGQQVTLSCSPISGHRSVSWYQQTPGQGLQFLFEYFSETQRNKGNFPGRFSGRQFSNSRSEMNVSTLELGDSALYLCASSFQPGYNEQFFGPGTRLTVL.

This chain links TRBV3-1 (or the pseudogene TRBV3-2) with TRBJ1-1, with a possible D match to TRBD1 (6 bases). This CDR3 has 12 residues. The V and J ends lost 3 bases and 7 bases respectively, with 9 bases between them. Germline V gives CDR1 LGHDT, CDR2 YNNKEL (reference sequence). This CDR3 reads CASSHPDSEAFF. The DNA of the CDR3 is TGTGCCAGCAGCCATCCGGACAGTGAAGCTTTCTTT.

This CDR3 is CASSLEQGTGDVSYEQYV. CDR3 DNA sequence: TGTGCCAGCAGCTTAGAACAGGGGACGGGGGACGTGTCCTACGAGCAGTACGTC. J is TRBJ2-7 and V is TRBV7-9; tentative D call: TRBD1 (7 bases). Germline V gene sequence: CDR1 SEHNR, CDR2 FQNEAQ (reference sequence). V was pared by 1 base and J by 1 base, with 20 bases between. This CDR3 region has 18 residues.

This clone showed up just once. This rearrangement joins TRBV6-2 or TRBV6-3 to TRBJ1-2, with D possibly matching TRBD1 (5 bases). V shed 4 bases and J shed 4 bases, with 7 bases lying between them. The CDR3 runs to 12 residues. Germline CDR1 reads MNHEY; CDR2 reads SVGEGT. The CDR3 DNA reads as TGTGCCAGCAGTTTTCAGGGCTATGGCTACACCTTC. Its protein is CASSFQGYGYTF.

Here the CDR3 reads CASSADPPGYGQFF. CDR3 in DNA: TGTGCCAGCAGCGCCGACCCCCCGGGGTACGGGCAGTTCTTC. The genes are TRBV7-2 and TRBJ2-1, with a possible D match to TRBD2 (5 bases). V was cut by 5 bases and J by 12 bases, with 20 bases left in between. This CDR3 has 14 residues. Germline values: CDR1 SGHTA, CDR2 FQGNSA.

The CDR3 is CATSDSTPGGYGYTF. In nucleotides, the CDR3 is TGTGCCACCAGTGATTCGACACCGGGAGGCTATGGCTACACCTTC. The chain joins TRBV24-1 to TRBJ1-2; no firm D call. Germline loops: CDR1 KGHDR, CDR2 SFDVKD. The CDR3 spans 15 residues. Trimming took off 2 bases at V and 4 bases at J, with 13 bases between the two ends.

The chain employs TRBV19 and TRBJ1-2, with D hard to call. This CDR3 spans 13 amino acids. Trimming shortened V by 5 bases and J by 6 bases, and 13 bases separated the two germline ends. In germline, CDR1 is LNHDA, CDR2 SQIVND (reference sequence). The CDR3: CASSFRRADGYTF. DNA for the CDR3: TGTGCCAGTAGTTTTCGACGGGCGGATGGCTACACCTTC.

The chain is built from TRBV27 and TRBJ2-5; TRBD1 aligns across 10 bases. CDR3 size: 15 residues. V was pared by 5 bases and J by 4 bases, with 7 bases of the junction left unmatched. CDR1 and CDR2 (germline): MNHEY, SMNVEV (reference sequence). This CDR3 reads CASSPTGGAGETQYF. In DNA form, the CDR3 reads TGTGCCAGCAGTCCGACAGGGGGCGCAGGAGAGACCCAGTACTTC.

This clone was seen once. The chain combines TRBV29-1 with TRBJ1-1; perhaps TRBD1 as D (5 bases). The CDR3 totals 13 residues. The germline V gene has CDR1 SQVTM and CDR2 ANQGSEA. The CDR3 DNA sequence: TGCAGGGTGGGGGAACAGATCAACACTGAAGCTTTCTTT. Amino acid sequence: CRVGEQINTEAFF.

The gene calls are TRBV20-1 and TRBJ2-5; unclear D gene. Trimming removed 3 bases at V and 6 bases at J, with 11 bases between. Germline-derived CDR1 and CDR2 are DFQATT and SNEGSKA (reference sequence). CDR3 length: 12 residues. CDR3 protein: CSASFSAQTQYF. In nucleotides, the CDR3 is TGCAGTGCTAGTTTCTCTGCCCAGACCCAGTACTTC.

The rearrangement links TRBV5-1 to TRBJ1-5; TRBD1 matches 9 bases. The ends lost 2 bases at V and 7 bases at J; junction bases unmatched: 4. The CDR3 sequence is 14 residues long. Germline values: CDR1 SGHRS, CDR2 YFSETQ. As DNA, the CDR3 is TGCGCCAGCAGCTTACAGGGGGCTAACCAGCCCCAGCATTTT. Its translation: CASSLQGANQPQHF.

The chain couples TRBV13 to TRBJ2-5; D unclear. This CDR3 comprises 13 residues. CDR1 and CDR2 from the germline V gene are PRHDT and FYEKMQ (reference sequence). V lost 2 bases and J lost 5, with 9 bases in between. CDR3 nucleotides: TGTGCCAGCAGCTTAAGGACGACGGAGACCCAGTACTTC. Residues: CASSLRTTETQYF.

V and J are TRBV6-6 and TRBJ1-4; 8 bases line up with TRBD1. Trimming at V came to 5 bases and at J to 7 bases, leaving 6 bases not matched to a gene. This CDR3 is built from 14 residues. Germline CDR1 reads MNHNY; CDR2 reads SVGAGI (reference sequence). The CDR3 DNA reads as TGTGCCAGCAGTCCCAGGGGGCGCGGTGAAAAACTGTTTTTT. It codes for CASSPRGRGEKLFF.

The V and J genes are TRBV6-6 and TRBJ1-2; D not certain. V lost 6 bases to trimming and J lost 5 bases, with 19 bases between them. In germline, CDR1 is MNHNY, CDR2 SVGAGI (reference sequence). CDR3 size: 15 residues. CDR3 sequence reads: CASSTPTGTVYGYTF. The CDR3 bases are TGTGCCAGCAGCACCCCAACGGGCACCGTATATGGCTACACCTTC.

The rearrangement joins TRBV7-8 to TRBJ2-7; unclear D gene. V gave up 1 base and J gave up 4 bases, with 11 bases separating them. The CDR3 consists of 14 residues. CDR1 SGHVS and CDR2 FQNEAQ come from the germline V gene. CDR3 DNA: TGTGCCAGCAGCTTAGTGAGCCCCGGGTACGAGCAGTACTTC. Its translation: CASSLVSPGYEQYF.